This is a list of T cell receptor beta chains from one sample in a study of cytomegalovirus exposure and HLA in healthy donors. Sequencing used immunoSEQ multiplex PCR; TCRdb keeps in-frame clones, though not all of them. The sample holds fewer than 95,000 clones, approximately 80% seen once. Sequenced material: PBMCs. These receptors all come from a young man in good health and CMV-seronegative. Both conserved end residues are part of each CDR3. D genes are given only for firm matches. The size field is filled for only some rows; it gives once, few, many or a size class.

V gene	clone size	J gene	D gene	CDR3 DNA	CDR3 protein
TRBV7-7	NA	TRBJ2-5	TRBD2	TGTGCCAGCAGCTCCTTAGGACTAGCGGGGGGCGAAGAGACCCAGTACTTC	CASSSLGLAGGEETQYF
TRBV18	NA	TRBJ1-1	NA	TGTGCCAGCTCGCCCTCACCCGGGATGAACACTGAAGCTTTCTTT	CASSPSPGMNTEAFF
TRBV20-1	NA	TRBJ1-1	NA	TGCGCGATGACGGGAACTACTGAAGCTTTCTTT	CAMTGTTEAFF
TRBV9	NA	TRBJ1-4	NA	TGTGCCAGCGGCAGGGGTGGGGGCTCAAATGAAAAACTGTTTTTT	CASGRGGGSNEKLFF
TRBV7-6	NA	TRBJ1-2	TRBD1	TGTGCCAGCAGCTCTTGGACAGGGAGTACCTATGGCTACACCTTC	CASSSWTGSTYGYTF
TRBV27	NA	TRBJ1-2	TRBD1	TGTGCCAGCAGTTTCGCGCCAGGGGGCGGCGTCGATGGCTACACCTTC	CASSFAPGGGVDGYTF
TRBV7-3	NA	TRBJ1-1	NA	TGTGCCAGCAGCTCCGCCAGGAACACTGAAGCTTTCTTT	CASSSARNTEAFF
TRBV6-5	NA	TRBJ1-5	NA	TGTGCCAGCAGTCCAATACAGGGAAGCAATCAGCCCCAGCATTTT	CASSPIQGSNQPQHF
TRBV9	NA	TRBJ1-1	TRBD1	TGTGCCAGCAGCCTAGGGGCAGGGGGGAACACTGAAGCTTTCTTT	CASSLGAGGNTEAFF
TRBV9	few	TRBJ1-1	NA	TGTGCCAGCAGCGTAGACATCAGCGGGGGAAATGAAGCTTTCTTT	CASSVDISGGNEAFF
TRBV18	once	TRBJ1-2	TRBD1	TGTGCCAGCTCACCGCCTTTACCGGACAGGGAAGAGTTTTGGAACTATGGCTACACCTTC	CASSPPLPDREEFWNYGYTF
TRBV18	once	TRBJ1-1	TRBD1	TGTGCCAGCTCACCGACAGGGGGGAGCACTGAAGCTTTCTTT	CASSPTGGSTEAFF
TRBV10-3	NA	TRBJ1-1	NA	TGTGCCATCCTGGGGCGGAGGAACACTGAAGCTTTCTTT	CAILGRRNTEAFF
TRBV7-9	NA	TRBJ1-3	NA	TGTGCCAGCAGCTTAGACAGGGCTCCTCTCGGAAACACCATATATTTT	CASSLDRAPLGNTIYF
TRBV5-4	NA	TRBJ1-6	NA	TGTGCCAGCAGCCCACAGGGTCCGGTTGATTCACCCCTCCACTTT	CASSPQGPVDSPLHF
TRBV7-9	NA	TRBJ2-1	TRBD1	TGTGCCAGCAGTTCTCGACAGGGAAATTTTGATGAGCAGTTCTTC	CASSSRQGNFDEQFF
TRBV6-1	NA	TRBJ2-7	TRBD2	TGTGCCAGCAATCGGGGGGACGTGGAGTACGAGCAGTACTTC	CASNRGDVEYEQYF
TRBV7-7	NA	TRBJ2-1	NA	TGTGCTAGCAGCCCCAGGGACGGGGGCTACAATGAGCAGTTCTTC	CASSPRDGGYNEQFF
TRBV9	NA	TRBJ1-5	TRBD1	TGTGCCAGCAGCGTAGGGGGACAGGATCCTTATCAGCCCCAGCATTTT	CASSVGGQDPYQPQHF
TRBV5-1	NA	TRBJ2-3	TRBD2	TGCGCCAGCAGCTTGGGGACTAGCGGGGGAGCAGATACGCAGTATTTT	CASSLGTSGGADTQYF
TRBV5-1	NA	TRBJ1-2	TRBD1	TGCGCCAGCAGCCCGGACAGGTTCTATGGCTACACCTTC	CASSPDRFYGYTF
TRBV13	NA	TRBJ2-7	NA	TGTGCCAGCAGCTTAGGTTCCTTCCGGCAGTACTTC	CASSLGSFRQYF
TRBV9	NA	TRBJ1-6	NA	TGTGCCAGCAGCGTAGGACCGGACAGCTCCTATAATTCACCCCTCCACTTT	CASSVGPDSSYNSPLHF
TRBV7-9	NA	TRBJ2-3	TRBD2	TGTTCCAGCAGCTTAGGACTAGCGGGGGGGCGGGCAGATACGCAGTATTTT	CSSSLGLAGGRADTQYF
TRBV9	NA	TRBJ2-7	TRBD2	TGTGCCAGCAGCCCCGGGACTAGTGGTCTGATCGAGCAGTACTTC	CASSPGTSGLIEQYF
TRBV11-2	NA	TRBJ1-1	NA	TGTGCCAGCAGCTCCCCCACAAACCTGAACACTGAAGCTTTCTTT	CASSSPTNLNTEAFF
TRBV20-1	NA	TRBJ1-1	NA	TGCAGTGCCCCCTCCACTGAAGCTTTCTTT	CSAPSTEAFF
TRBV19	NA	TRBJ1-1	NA	TGTGCCAGTAGCCTCGGACAGCCCGTTGAAGCTTTCTTT	CASSLGQPVEAFF
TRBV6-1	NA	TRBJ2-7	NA	TGTGCCAGCAGTCCTAACAGGGTTCAATTCTACGAGCAGTACTTC	CASSPNRVQFYEQYF
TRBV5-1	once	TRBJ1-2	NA	TGCGCCAGCAGCTTGGAAGGGGGGGGAGGCTACACCTTC	CASSLEGGGGYTF
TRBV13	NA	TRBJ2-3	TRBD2	TGTGCCAGCAGCGCCTCCGGGACTAGTCTCTCAGATACGCAGTATTTT	CASSASGTSLSDTQYF
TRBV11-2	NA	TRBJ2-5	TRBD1	TGTGCCAGCAGCAAGGACAGGGGGCAAGAGACCCAGTACTTC	CASSKDRGQETQYF
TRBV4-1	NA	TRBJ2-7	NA	TGCGCCAGCAGAGGACAGAACTCCTACGAGCAGTACTTC	CASRGQNSYEQYF
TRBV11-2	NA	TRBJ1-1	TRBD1	TGTGCCAGCAGCCCTGGACAGGCTGGGAACGACAGATGGGCTTTCTTT	CASSPGQAGNDRWAFF
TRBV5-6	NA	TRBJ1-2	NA	TGTGCCAGCAGCTTGGACGGGGGTAACTATGGCTACACCTTC	CASSLDGGNYGYTF
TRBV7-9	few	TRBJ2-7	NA	TGTGCCAGCTCGGACAGAGTCTCCTACGAGCAGTACTTC	CASSDRVSYEQYF
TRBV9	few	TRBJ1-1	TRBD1	TGTGCCAGCAGCGCCGGGACAGGTTTTGAAGCTTTCTTT	CASSAGTGFEAFF
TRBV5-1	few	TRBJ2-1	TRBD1	TGCGCCAGCAGCATACAGGGGAATTCCTACAATGAGCAGTTCTTC	CASSIQGNSYNEQFF
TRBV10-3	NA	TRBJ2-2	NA	TGTGCCATCAAGGGCGGGCAGGTGAACACCGGGGAGCTGTTTTTT	CAIKGGQVNTGELFF
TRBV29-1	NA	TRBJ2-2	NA	TGCAGCGTTGCGGAGGACGGCACCGGGGAGCTGTTTTTT	CSVAEDGTGELFF
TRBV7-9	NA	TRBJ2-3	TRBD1	TGTGCCAGCAGCTTTACAGGGGGAGCGGATACGCAGTATTTT	CASSFTGGADTQYF
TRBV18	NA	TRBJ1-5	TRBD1	TGTGCCAGCTCACAGGACAGGGGTAGGAATCAGCCCCAGCATTTT	CASSQDRGRNQPQHF
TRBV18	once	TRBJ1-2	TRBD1	TGTGCCAGCTCACCGGGACAGGGTATGAGTGGCTACACCTTC	CASSPGQGMSGYTF
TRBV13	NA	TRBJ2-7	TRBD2	TGTGCCAGCAGCTTAGAGCGGGGTGACAGCGAGCAGTACTTC	CASSLERGDSEQYF
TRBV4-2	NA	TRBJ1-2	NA	TGTGCCAGCAGCCAGGTGGGACTCACTAACTATGGCTACACCTTC	CASSQVGLTNYGYTF
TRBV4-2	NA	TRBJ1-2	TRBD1	TGTGCCAGCAGCCAGGACCGGGACAGGGGCATGGGCTACACCTTC	CASSQDRDRGMGYTF
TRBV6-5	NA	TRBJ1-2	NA	TGTGCCAGCAGTTACTCGGACAGAGCGGATGGCTACACCTTC	CASSYSDRADGYTF
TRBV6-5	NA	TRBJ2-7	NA	TGTGCCAGCAGTGGGCGATCCTACGAGCAGTACTTC	CASSGRSYEQYF
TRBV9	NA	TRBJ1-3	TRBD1	TGTGCCTCAGAAGGGGGCACTGGAAACACCATATATTTT	CASEGGTGNTIYF
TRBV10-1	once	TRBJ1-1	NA	TGCGCCAGCAGCACAGGCGGCGGGATGAACACTGAAGCTTTCTTT	CASSTGGGMNTEAFF
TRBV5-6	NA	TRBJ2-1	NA	TGTGCCAGCAGCTTGTATGGCACAAGCTCCTACAATGAGCAGTTCTTC	CASSLYGTSSYNEQFF
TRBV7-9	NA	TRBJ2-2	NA	TGTGCCAGCAGCTTAGACAGGGCCACCGGGGAGCTGTTTTTT	CASSLDRATGELFF
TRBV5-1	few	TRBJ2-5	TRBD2	TGCGCCAGCAGCCCAACCTCCGGGACTAGCGTCCAGGAGACCCAGTACTTC	CASSPTSGTSVQETQYF